Listed below are T cell receptor beta chains from one sample, sequenced in a study of neurological immune-mediated disorders. One entry per CDR3 protein results from TCRdb running MiXCR on the 5' RACE reads. This repertoire shows 85,000 to 90,000 distinct CDR3 sequences, roughly 3.5% found once; its top ten account for less than 3.5%. Material: PBMCs. The receptors originated from a woman aged 50 to 60 with multiple sclerosis. Each CDR3 is given without its conserved first and last residue.

J,V,CDR3
TRBJ1-1,TRBV18,ASSPIAGEGTEAF
TRBJ2-3,TRBV20-1,SARDDSGVGPYTQY
TRBJ2-1,TRBV7-3,ASSPGLSPYNEQF
TRBJ1-2,TRBV7-8,ASSLVRWDRLRGNYGYT
TRBJ2-5,TRBV20-1,SARTGVYQETQY
TRBJ2-5,TRBV5-1,ASSLSGRRQETQY
TRBJ1-2,TRBV9,ASSGQGAIGYT
TRBJ2-5,TRBV7-2,ASSLGGGGQTQY
TRBJ2-7,TRBV7-2,ASSSPPGGPGEQY
TRBJ2-1,TRBV7-6,ASSLSGASGPFYNEQF
TRBJ1-1,TRBV19,ASRRPGDNTEAF
TRBJ2-3,TRBV12-3/TRBV12-4,ASSPHPGQGATDTQY
TRBJ2-5,TRBV9,ASSGGGPGETQY
TRBJ1-4,TRBV29-1,SVQRQGYEKLF
TRBJ2-7,TRBV27,ASSLTQGRYEQY
TRBJ2-3,TRBV10-3,AIRDGTSTDTQY
TRBJ2-1,TRBV20-1,SAHRGYEEQF
TRBJ1-1,TRBV6-6,ASSYNPGQGKKEL
TRBJ1-2,TRBV27,ASLFRDNDTTNYGYT
TRBJ2-1,TRBV20-1,SADRTVTEQF
TRBJ2-7,TRBV20-1,SASQVSGDSAYEQY
TRBJ1-4,TRBV20-1,SASRATNEKLF
TRBJ1-6,TRBV20-1,SARVVGTDNSPLH
TRBJ1-2,TRBV20-1,SARIPGNGYT
TRBJ2-7,TRBV15,ATSRPTVYEQY
TRBJ1-2,TRBV7-6,ASSSGSGTYYGYT
TRBJ2-3,TRBV20-1,SARIPSASGLTDTQY
TRBJ2-7,TRBV7-2,AGSPSPTNYYEQY
TRBJ2-1,TRBV6-5,ASSYSGGSSYNEQF
TRBJ2-5,TRBV5-1,ASSLPETQY
TRBJ2-1,TRBV4-3,ASSLRLAEYNEQF
TRBJ2-4,TRBV20-1,SVHRDRGLQY
TRBJ2-5,TRBV5-5,ASSYRGQQETQY
TRBJ2-3,TRBV21-1,ASSKVSSGGVRDTQY
TRBJ2-2,TRBV7-7,ASSLAGWDPYLANTGELF
TRBJ2-2,TRBV7-3,ASSLTRDRGLTGELF
TRBJ1-1,TRBV15,ATSRDNVDTEAF
TRBJ1-6,TRBV20-1,SARASDRLTNSPLH
TRBJ2-7,TRBV6-2/TRBV6-3,ASSLTETYEQY
TRBJ2-7,TRBV20-1,SARRTASYEQY
TRBJ2-3,TRBV27,ASSLREQNTQY
TRBJ2-2,TRBV20-1,SAPQRGTGELF
TRBJ2-1,TRBV20-1,SASGGRGLYNEQF
TRBJ2-3,TRBV20-1,SAGGTSGGSTDTQY
TRBJ1-4,TRBV7-6,ASSQGTYELNEKLF
TRBJ2-7,TRBV5-6,ASSGISNEQY
TRBJ2-1,TRBV10-3,AIGTAIQVDEQF
TRBJ2-1,TRBV20-1,SARSQLNEQF
TRBJ2-3,TRBV12-3/TRBV12-4,ASHYRDTQY